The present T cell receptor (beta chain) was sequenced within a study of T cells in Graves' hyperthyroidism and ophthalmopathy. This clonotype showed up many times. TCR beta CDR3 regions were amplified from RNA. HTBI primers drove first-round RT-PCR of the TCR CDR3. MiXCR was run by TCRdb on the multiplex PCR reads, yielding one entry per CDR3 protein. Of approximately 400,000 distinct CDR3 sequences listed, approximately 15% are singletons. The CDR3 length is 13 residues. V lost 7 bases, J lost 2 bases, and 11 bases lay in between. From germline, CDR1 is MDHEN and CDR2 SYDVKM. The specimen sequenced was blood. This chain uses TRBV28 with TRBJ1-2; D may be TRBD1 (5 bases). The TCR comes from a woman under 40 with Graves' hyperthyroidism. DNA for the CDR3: TGTGCCAGCAAGGGACCGAAAAACTATGGCTACACCTTC. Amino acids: CASKGPKNYGYTF.